These 13 T cell receptor beta chains were sequenced from one sample in a study of T-cell memory formation after mild COVID-19. MiXCR, run by TCRdb on the 5' RACE reads, gives a single entry per CDR3 protein. The sample has about 200,000 distinct CDR3 sequences; around 8.8% are singletons. Sequencing used PBMCs or a T cell subset sorted from them (not recorded which). The source is a man between 18 and 35 years old who had mild COVID-19 (a few samples of this study predate the infection). Cell type and time point are not known.

This clonotype was seen at least ten times. The chain employs TRBV7-3 and TRBJ2-1; D perhaps matches TRBD1 (6 bases). Germline V gives CDR1 SGHTA, CDR2 FQGTGA. CDR3 length equals 16 residues. Deletions cut 0 bases from V and 0 bases from J, with 9 bases between. CDR3 coding DNA: TGTGCCAGCAGCTTAACGGGGACACGCTCCTACAATGAGCAGTTCTTC. This gives the protein CASSLTGTRSYNEQFF.

This clonotype showed up many times. The chain couples TRBV6-5 to TRBJ2-7; D might be TRBD2 (5 bases). Germline V gene sequence: CDR1 MNHEY, CDR2 SVGAGI. This CDR3 contains 15 residues. Trimming left V 6 bases short and J 2 bases short, with 17 bases between. The chain's CDR3 is CASSLTGIAAYEQYF. The DNA of the CDR3 is TGTGCCAGCAGCCTCACGGGGATCGCGGCCTACGAGCAGTACTTC.

This clonotype was counted ten times or more. This chain links TRBV7-2 with TRBJ1-1, with TRBD1 as a possible D gene (5 bases). Germline V gene data show CDR1 as SGHTA and CDR2 as FQGNSA. V shed 2 bases and J shed 0 bases, with 10 bases lying between them. CDR3 length equals 15 residues. The CDR3 sequence is CASSLLGGVNTEAFF. The CDR3 nucleotides read TGTGCCAGCAGCTTACTGGGGGGAGTGAACACTGAAGCTTTCTTT.

The chain has TRBV24-1 and TRBJ2-7, with 7 bases identical to TRBD1. Germline CDR1 KGHDR, CDR2 SFDVKD. This CDR3 region has 16 residues. V shed 4 bases and J 3 bases; nucleotides not matched to a gene: 11. The CDR3: CATSDSLDRQIYEQYF. CDR3 coding DNA: TGTGCCACCAGTGACTCCCTGGACAGGCAAATCTACGAGCAGTACTTC.

This clonotype showed up just a few times. V usage is TRBV6-2 or TRBV6-3 and J usage is TRBJ2-5; the D gene is possibly TRBD2 (5 bases). Germline values: CDR1 MNHEY, CDR2 SVGEGT. The CDR3 has 12 residues. Trimming cost V 10 bases and J 5 bases, with 14 bases left between them. CDR3 residues: CATAPGEETQYF. CDR3 sequence (DNA): TGTGCCACAGCACCCGGGGAGGAGACCCAGTACTTC.

The chain is built from TRBV20-1 and TRBJ2-3; 8 bases are shared with TRBD2. The CDR3 sequence is 15 residues long. Germline-derived CDR1 and CDR2 are DFQATT and SNEGSKA (reference sequence). The V and J ends lost 5 bases and 4 bases, in that order; junction bases with no gene match: 11. The CDR3: CSALNAGGFADTQYF. In nucleotides, the CDR3 is TGCAGTGCTCTCAATGCGGGGGGTTTTGCAGATACGCAGTATTTT.

This clonotype came up a few times. The gene calls are TRBV29-1 and TRBJ2-1, with D possibly called TRBD1 or TRBD2 (6 bases each). Trimming pared 4 bases from V and 8 bases from J, leaving 12 bases between. CDR1 and CDR2 (germline): SQVTM, ANQGSEA. This CDR3 has 12 residues. CDR3 sequence (DNA): TGCAGCGTTGGAAGGGGGGACTATGAGCAGTTCTTC. This translates into CSVGRGDYEQFF.

This clonotype was counted at least ten times. The J gene is TRBJ2-7, the V gene TRBV29-1, with D uncertain. Germline assignment: CDR1 SQVTM and CDR2 ANQGSEA. The CDR3 runs to 11 residues. The V gene lost 3 bases and the J gene lost 1 base, with 4 bases spanning the gap. The CDR3 DNA sequence: TGCAGCGTTGAGGGTTCCTACGAGCAGTACTTC. Translating it yields CSVEGSYEQYF.

This clonotype came up once. A much larger clone lies one base from this, so it may be a read error. The chain is built from TRBV5-6 and TRBJ2-6; D may match TRBD1 or TRBD2 (5 bases each). This CDR3 contains 14 residues. Germline loops: CDR1 SGHDT, CDR2 YYEEEE. V gave up 6 bases and J gave up 0 bases, with 7 bases separating them. This CDR3 reads CASNGASGANVLTF. The CDR3 DNA sequence: TGTGCCAGCAACGGGGCCTCTGGGGCCAACGTCCTGACTTTC.

The chain employs TRBV3-1 and TRBJ1-5, with D tentatively TRBD1 (5 bases). Germline assignment: CDR1 LGHDT and CDR2 YNNKEL (reference sequence). CDR3 length equals 13 residues. V was cut by 4 bases and J by 3 bases, with 7 bases left in between. The CDR3, as DNA: TGTGCCAGCAGCCGGGGCCTCAATCAGCCCCAGCATTTT. This sequence encodes CASSRGLNQPQHF. Based on the CDR3 plus reference TRBV3-1 and TRBJ1-5, the full variable domain is DTAVSQTPKYLVTQMGNDKSIKCEQNLGHDTMYWYKQDSKKFLKIMFSYNNKELIINETVPNRFSPKSPDKAHLNLHINSLELGDSAVYFCASSRGLNQPQHFGDGTRLSIL.

This clonotype was seen a few times. This chain links TRBV6-5 with TRBJ2-3, with 7 bases aligning to TRBD2. CDR3 length: 16 amino acids. The germline V gene encodes CDR1 MNHEY and CDR2 SVGAGI. Trimming took 6 bases from V and 5 from J; bases not matched to a gene: 14. Written as DNA, the CDR3 is TGTGCCAGCAGCCCTAATGTTGGACTAGATAGAGATACGCAGTATTTT. As protein: CASSPNVGLDRDTQYF.

This clonotype was seen a handful of times. The chain links TRBV9 to TRBJ1-1; TRBD1 agrees at 7 bases. The length of the CDR3 is 12 residues. The V segment lost 3 bases and the J segment 4 bases; nucleotides outside the gene matches: 0. CDR1 SGDLS and CDR2 YYNGEE come from the germline V gene. The CDR3 protein is CASSDRGTEAFF. In DNA form, the CDR3 reads TGTGCCAGCAGCGACAGGGGCACTGAAGCTTTCTTT.

This clonotype was found a few times. This sequence joins TRBV12-3 or TRBV12-4 and TRBJ1-1; D unclear. This CDR3 has 15 residues. Deletions cut 1 base from V and 4 bases from J, with 13 bases between. CDR3 region: CASSLDPPSGTEAFF. The CDR3 DNA reads TGTGCCAGCAGTTTAGACCCCCCGAGCGGCACTGAAGCTTTCTTT.